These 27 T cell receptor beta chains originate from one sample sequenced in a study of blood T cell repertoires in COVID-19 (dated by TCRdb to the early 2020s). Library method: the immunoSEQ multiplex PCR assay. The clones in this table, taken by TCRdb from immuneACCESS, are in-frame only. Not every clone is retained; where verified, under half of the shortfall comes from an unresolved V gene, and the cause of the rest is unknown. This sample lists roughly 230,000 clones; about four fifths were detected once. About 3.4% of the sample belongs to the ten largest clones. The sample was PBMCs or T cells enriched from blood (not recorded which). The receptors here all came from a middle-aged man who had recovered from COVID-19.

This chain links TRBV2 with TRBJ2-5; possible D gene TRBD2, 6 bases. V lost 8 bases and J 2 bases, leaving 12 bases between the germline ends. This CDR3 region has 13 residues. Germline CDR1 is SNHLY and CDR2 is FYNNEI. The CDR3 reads CASGPTRQETQYF. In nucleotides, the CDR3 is TGTGCCAGCGGGCCGACTAGGCAAGAGACCCAGTACTTC.

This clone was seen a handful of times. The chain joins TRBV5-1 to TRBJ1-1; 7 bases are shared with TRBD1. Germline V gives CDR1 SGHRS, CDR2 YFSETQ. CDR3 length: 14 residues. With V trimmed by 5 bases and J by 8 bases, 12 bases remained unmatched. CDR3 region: CASSYRAGGREAFF. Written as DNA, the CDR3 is TGCGCCAGCAGTTACAGGGCAGGGGGGCGAGAAGCTTTCTTT.

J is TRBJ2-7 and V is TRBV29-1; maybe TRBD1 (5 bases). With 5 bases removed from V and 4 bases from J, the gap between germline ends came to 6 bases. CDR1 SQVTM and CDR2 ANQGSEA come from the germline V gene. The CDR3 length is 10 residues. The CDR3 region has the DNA TGCAGCGTTCAGGGATACGAGCAGTACTTC. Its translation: CSVQGYEQYF.

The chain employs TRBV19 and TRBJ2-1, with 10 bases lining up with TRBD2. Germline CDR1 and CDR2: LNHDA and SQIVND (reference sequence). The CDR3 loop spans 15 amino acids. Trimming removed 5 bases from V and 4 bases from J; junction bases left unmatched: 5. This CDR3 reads CASSASGGGYNEQFF. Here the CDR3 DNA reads TGTGCCAGTAGTGCCAGCGGGGGGGGATACAATGAGCAGTTCTTC.

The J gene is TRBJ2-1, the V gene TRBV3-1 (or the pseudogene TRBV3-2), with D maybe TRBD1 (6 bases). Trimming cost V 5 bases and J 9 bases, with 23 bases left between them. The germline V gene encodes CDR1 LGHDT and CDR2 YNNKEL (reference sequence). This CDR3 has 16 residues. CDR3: CASSFTGTPIIGEQFF. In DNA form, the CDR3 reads TGTGCCAGCAGCTTTACCGGGACACCCATTATCGGTGAGCAGTTCTTC.

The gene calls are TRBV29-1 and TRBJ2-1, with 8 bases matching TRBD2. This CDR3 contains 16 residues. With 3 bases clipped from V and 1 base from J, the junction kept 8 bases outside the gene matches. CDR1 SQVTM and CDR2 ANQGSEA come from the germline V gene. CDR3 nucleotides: TGCAGCGTTGACCCGGGAGGGTTTGGTTCCTACAATGAGCAGTTCTTC. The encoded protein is CSVDPGGFGSYNEQFF.

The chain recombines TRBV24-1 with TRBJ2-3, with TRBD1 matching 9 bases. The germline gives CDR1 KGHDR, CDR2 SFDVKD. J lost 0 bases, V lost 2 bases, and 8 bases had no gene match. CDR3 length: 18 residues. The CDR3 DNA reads TGTGCCACCAGTGATTCCCCGGGGACAGGGATAAGCACAGATACGCAGTATTTT. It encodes CATSDSPGTGISTDTQYF.

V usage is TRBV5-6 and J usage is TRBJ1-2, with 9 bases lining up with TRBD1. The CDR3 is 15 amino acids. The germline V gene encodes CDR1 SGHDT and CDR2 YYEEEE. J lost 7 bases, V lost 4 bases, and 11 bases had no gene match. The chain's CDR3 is CASSVRPGTGFGYTF. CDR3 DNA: TGTGCCAGCAGCGTACGTCCCGGGACAGGGTTTGGCTACACCTTC.

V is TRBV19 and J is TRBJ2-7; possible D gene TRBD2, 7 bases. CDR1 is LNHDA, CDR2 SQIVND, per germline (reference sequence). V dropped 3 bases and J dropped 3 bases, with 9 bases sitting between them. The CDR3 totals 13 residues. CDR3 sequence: CASSMGGLYEQYF. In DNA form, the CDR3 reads TGTGCCAGTAGTATGGGGGGGCTCTACGAGCAGTACTTC.

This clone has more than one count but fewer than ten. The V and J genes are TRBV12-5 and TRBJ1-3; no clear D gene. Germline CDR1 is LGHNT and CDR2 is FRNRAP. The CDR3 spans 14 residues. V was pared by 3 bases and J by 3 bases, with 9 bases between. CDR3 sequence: CASGFRGNGNTIYF. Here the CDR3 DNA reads TGTGCTAGTGGTTTTCGGGGTAATGGAAACACCATATATTTT.

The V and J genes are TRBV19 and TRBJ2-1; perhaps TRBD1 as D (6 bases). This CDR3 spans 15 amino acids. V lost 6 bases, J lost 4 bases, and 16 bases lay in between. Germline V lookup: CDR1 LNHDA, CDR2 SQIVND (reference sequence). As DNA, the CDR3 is TGTGCCAGTAGCCTTGCAAGGACAGCTTACAATGAGCAGTTCTTC. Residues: CASSLARTAYNEQFF.

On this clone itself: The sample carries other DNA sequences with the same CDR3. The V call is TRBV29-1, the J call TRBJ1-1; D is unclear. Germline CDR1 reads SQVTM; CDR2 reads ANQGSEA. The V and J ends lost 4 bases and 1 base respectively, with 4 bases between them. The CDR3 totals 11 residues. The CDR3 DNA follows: TGCAGCGTTGCGAGGAACACTGAAGCTTTCTTT. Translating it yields CSVARNTEAFF.

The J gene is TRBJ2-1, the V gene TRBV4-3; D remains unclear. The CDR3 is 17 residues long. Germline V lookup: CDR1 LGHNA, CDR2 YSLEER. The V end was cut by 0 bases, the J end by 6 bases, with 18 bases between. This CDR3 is CASSQELQQFSGNEQFF. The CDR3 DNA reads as TGCGCCAGCAGCCAAGAGCTCCAACAGTTCTCAGGCAATGAGCAGTTCTTC.

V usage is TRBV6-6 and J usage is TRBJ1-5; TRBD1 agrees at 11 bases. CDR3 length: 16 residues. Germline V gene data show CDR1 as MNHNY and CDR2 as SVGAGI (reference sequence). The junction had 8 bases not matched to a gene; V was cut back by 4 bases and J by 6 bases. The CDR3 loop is CASSSRLGTGGQPQHF. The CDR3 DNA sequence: TGTGCCAGCAGTTCCAGATTAGGGACAGGGGGTCAGCCCCAGCATTTT.

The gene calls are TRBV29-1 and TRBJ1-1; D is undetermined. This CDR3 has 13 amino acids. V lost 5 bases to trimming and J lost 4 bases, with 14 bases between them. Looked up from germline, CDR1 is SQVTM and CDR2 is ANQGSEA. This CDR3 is CSVREAHGTEAFF. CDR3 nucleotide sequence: TGCAGCGTTCGAGAGGCTCATGGCACTGAAGCTTTCTTT.

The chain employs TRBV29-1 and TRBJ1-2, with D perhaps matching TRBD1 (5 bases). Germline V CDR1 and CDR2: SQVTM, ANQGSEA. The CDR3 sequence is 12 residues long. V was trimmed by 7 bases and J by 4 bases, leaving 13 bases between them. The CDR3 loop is CSALGRAYGYTF. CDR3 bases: TGCAGCGCCTTGGGCAGGGCCTATGGCTACACCTTC.

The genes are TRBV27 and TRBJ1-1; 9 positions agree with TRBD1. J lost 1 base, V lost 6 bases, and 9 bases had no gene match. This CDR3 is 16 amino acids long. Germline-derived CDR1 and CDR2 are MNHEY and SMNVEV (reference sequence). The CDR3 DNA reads TGTGCCAGCAGCCACAGAGGGACAGGGCCGAACACTGAAGCTTTCTTT. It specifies CASSHRGTGPNTEAFF.

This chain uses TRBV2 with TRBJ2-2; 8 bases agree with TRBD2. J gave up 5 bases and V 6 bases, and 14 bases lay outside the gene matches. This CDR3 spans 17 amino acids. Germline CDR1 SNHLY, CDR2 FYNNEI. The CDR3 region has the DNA TGTGCCAGCAGCAATAGCGGGGTGGGGGTTCGGACCGGGGAGCTGTTTTTT. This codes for CASSNSGVGVRTGELFF.

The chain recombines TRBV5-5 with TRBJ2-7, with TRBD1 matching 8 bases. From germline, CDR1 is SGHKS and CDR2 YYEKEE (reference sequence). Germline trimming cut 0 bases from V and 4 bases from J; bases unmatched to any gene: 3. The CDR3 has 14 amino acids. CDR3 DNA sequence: TGTGCCAGCAGCTTGGCAGGGGGCGCGTACGAGCAGTACTTC. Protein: CASSLAGGAYEQYF.

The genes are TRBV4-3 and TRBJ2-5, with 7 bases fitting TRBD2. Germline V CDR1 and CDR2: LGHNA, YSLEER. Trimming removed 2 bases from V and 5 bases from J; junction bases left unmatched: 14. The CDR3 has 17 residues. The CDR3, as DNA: TGCGCCAGCAGCCAATTCTTCGCGGGAGCGGGTACGGAGACCCAGTACTTC. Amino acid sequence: CASSQFFAGAGTETQYF.

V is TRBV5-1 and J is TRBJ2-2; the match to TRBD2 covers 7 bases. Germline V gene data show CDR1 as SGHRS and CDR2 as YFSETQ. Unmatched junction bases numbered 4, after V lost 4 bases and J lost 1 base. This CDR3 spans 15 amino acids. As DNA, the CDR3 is TGCGCCAGCAGCCCAAGCGGGGAGAACACCGGGGAGCTGTTTTTT. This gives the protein CASSPSGENTGELFF. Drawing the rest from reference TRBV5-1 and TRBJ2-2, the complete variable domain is KAGVTQTPRYLIKTRGQQVTLSCSPISGHRSVSWYQQTPGQGLQFLFEYFSETQRNKGNFPGRFSGRQFSNSRSEMNVSTLELGDSALYLCASSPSGENTGELFFGEGSRLTVL.

The CDR3 DNA is TGTGCCAGCAGTGACTTTAGCAATGAGCAGTTCTTC. It encodes CASSDFSNEQFF. The V call is TRBV6-4, the J call TRBJ2-1, with D hard to call. Looked up from germline, CDR1 is MRHNA and CDR2 is SNTAGT. V was shortened by 1 base and J by 6 bases, with 4 bases between the two germline ends. The CDR3 is 12 residues long.

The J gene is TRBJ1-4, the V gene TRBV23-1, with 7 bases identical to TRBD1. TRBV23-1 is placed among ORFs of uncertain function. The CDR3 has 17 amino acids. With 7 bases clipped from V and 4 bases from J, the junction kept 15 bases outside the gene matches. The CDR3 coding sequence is TGCGCCAGCAACCGACAGGGTTGTACAGGACTTAATGAAAAACTGTTTTTT. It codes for CASNRQGCTGLNEKLFF.

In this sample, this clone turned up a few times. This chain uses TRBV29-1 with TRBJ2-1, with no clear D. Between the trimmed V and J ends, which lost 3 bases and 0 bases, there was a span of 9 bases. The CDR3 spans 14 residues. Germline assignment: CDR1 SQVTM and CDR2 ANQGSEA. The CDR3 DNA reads TGCAGCGTTGAGGTAGAGATCTCCTACAATGAGCAGTTCTTC. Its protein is CSVEVEISYNEQFF.

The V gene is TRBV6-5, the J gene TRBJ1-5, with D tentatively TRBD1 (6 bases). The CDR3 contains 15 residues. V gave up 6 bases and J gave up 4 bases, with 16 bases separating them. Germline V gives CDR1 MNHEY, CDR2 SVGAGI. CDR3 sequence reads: CASSSSTGVNQPQHF. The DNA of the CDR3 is TGTGCCAGCAGCTCCTCGACAGGCGTGAATCAGCCCCAGCATTTT.

This CDR3 is CASSTDIPDTQYF. The CDR3 nucleotides read TGTGCCAGCAGCACGGACATCCCAGATACGCAGTATTTT. The genes are TRBV9 and TRBJ2-3, with D perhaps matching TRBD1 (5 bases). Trimming took off 4 bases at V and 4 bases at J, with 10 bases between the two ends. The CDR3 has 13 residues. CDR1 and CDR2 (germline): SGDLS, YYNGEE.

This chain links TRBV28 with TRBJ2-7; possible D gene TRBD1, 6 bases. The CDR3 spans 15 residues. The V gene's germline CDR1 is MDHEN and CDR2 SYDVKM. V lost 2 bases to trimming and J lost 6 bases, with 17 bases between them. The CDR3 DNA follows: TGTGCCAGCAGTTTACCGGGGATTAAGGGGGTCGAGCAGTACTTC. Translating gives CASSLPGIKGVEQYF.